Given below is one T cell receptor (beta chain) in context. Germline V gene lookup returns CDR1 SQVTM and CDR2 ANQGSEA. The CDR3 length is 13 residues. This entry comes from a study of T cells expressing NK-cell markers. TCRdb re-called the 5' RACE reads and shows each CDR3 protein once, DNA omitted. This table holds about 550,000 distinct CDR3 sequences. This clonotype was sampled from a man younger than 35 in good health. The sample consisted of blood T cells: a sorted CD56 or NKG2C T cell subset, CD4+ or CD8+ T cells, or bulk PBMC T cells (not recorded which). The chain links TRBV29-1 to TRBJ2-3; TCRdb's D gene call, TRBD2, goes unchecked for lack of DNA. The chain's CDR3 is CSAASGEGDTQYF.